A single T cell receptor (beta chain) is shown here with its context. CDR1 and CDR2 from the germline V gene are KGHSH and LQKENI. The CDR3 covers 17 residues. J lost 5 bases, V lost 0 bases, and 9 bases had no gene match. The data were obtained in a study of OX40 agonist ivuxolimab in advanced cancers. Measured with immunoSEQ multiplex PCR; TCRdb has only the in-frame clones, and not every one. In the table there are tens of thousands of clones, 70% to 90% of which are singletons. The clonotype was recovered from an adult with an advanced solid tumor such as melanoma, head and neck, liver or kidney cancer. The specimen was CD4+ or CD8+ T cells sorted from blood, collected in a trial of the OX40 agonist ivuxolimab. The V and J genes are TRBV18 and TRBJ2-5, with TRBD2 identical over 10 bases. This CDR3 is CASSPPASSGGGETQYF. CDR3 in DNA: TGTGCCAGCTCACCACCGGCTTCTAGCGGGGGCGGGGAGACCCAGTACTTC.